In this sample, the clone carrying this T cell receptor (beta chain) turned up a few times. Unmatched junction bases numbered 5, after V lost 4 bases and J lost 0 bases. CDR1 is MGHRA and CDR2 is YSYEKL in the germline V gene. The CDR3 sequence is 17 residues long. Per the study methods: Estimated nucleated cell counts came from reference gene primer amplification. The data were produced by immunoSEQ multiplex PCR, yet TCRdb's version contains in-frame clones alone and is incomplete. V and J calls plus clone size are reproduced from that table; the DNA served to infer D and trimming. The sample lists 130,000 or so clones; over 55% were seen once. The data derive from a study of blood T cell repertoires in COVID-19. For the study at large: Samples representing acute and convalescent COVID-19 were sourced from the United States, Italy and Spain. The cDNA or gDNA used as material had been derived from T cells, B-cell-depleted T cells, or PBMCs.

The J gene is TRBJ1-4, the V gene TRBV4-1; TRBD1 agrees at 10 bases. This TCR was sampled from a woman aged 70-85 years with acute or convalescent COVID-19. The sample comprised peripheral blood. CDR3 protein: CASSRTGGTATNEKLFF. In DNA form, the CDR3 reads TGCGCCAGCAGCCGGACAGGGGGGACTGCAACTAATGAAAAACTGTTTTTT.